This T cell receptor beta chain was sequenced in a study of T-cell reconstitution after alpha-beta-depleted transplantation in children. This CDR3 region has 16 residues. The germline V gene encodes CDR1 LGHDT and CDR2 YNNKEL (reference sequence). V lost 3 bases to trimming and J lost 4 bases, with 17 bases between them. Preparation of the TCRbeta library was carried out with unique molecular identifiers. TCRdb re-called the PCR reads through MiXCR, storing one row per CDR3 protein. The data show 500,000 or so distinct CDR3 sequences, approximately 32% seen once. This sequence originates from a human donor who donated a stem cell graft to a child with aplastic anemia. The sequenced sample was PBMCs from the stem cell graft donor, obtained from the stem cell graft. This chain links TRBV3-1 with TRBJ2-3; D not certain. The CDR3 here is CASSHRVPGYPDTQYF. The CDR3 DNA is TGTGCCAGCAGCCATCGGGTCCCGGGTTACCCAGATACGCAGTATTTT.